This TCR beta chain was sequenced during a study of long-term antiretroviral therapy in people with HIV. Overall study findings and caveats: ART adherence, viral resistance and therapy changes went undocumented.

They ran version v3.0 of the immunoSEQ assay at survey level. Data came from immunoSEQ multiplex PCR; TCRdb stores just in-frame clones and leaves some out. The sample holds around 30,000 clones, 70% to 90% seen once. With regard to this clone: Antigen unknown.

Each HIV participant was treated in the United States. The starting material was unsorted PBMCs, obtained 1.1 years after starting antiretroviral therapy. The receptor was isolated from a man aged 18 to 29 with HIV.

The CDR3 DNA is TGTGCTAGTGGTTACGGTTTAATTGAGCAGTACTTC. It codes for CASGYGLIEQYF. The rearrangement uses TRBV12-5 and TRBJ2-7, with no clear D. V lost 4 bases and J lost 7, with 11 bases in between. The CDR3 runs to 12 residues. Germline V lookup: CDR1 LGHNT, CDR2 FRNRAP.